The 19 T cell receptor beta chains below come from one sample, sequenced in a study of cytomegalovirus exposure and HLA in healthy donors (dated by TCRdb to about 2017). Preparation of the library involved the immunoSEQ multiplex PCR assay. The multiplex PCR relied on a mix of 60 forward primers for TCR Vbeta segments and 13 reverse primers for TCR Jbeta segments. TCRdb retrieved this table from immuneACCESS and kept in-frame rearrangements only. Not all clones are present; in checked studies, unresolved V genes account for under half, and no reason is known for the remainder. The sample's clone listing holds just over 150,000 clones. Under 2.5% of the sample rests with the top ten. Sequences were obtained from PBMCs. These receptors all come from a man aged 30 to 45 in good health and CMV-seronegative.

The chain joins TRBV10-3 to TRBJ2-1; 16 nucleotides align to TRBD2. J was trimmed by 9 bases and V by 3 bases; bases with no gene match: 2. The CDR3 consists of 15 residues. Looked up from germline, CDR1 is ENHRY and CDR2 is SYGVKD. CDR3 sequence (DNA): TGTGCCATCAGTGACGGGACTAGCGGGGGGGTTGAGCAGTTCTTC. The encoded protein is CAISDGTSGGVEQFF.

V gene TRBV19 combines with J gene TRBJ1-2; 7 bases are a match to TRBD1. The germline V gene has CDR1 LNHDA and CDR2 SQIVND (reference sequence). There are 15 residues in the CDR3. Trimming took 5 bases from V and 5 from J; bases not matched to a gene: 11. Written as DNA, the CDR3 is TGTGCCAGTAGTTCGGACAGGAGGTTCGGATATGGCTACACCTTC. Protein sequence: CASSSDRRFGYGYTF.

This chain uses TRBV7-2 with TRBJ1-1; possibly TRBD1 for D (6 bases). This CDR3 comprises 15 residues. From germline, CDR1 is SGHTA and CDR2 FQGNSA. V lost 5 bases to trimming and J lost 1 base, with 14 bases between them. DNA for the CDR3: TGTGCCAGCAGCCACACAGGGTCGGGGAACACTGAAGCTTTCTTT. This gives the protein CASSHTGSGNTEAFF.

This chain joins TRBV28 and TRBJ2-3; tentatively, D is TRBD1 (5 bases). V lost 3 bases and J 4 bases, leaving 17 bases between the germline ends. Germline V gene lookup returns CDR1 MDHEN and CDR2 SYDVKM. The CDR3 totals 16 residues. DNA for the CDR3: TGTGCCAGCAGTTTCCCAGGGTTCTCTGGGGCAGATACGCAGTATTTT. The encoded protein is CASSFPGFSGADTQYF.

In regard to this clone: This CDR3 is missing its conserved last phenylalanine or tryptophan, likely due to a read error. CDR3 residues: CASSVAWRGTEAFS. For the CDR3, the DNA is TGTGCCAGCAGCGTAGCTTGGCGGGGGACTGAAGCTTTCTCT. This chain connects TRBV9 to TRBJ1-1; weak D call: TRBD1 (5 bases). CDR3 size: 14 residues. The V end was cut by 0 bases, the J end by 5 bases, with 11 bases between. Germline CDR1 is SGDLS and CDR2 is YYNGEE.

The J gene is TRBJ2-3, the V gene TRBV5-1; the D is unclear. CDR1 is SGHRS, CDR2 YFSETQ, per germline. Between the trimmed V and J ends, which lost 4 bases and 5 bases, there was a span of 11 bases. The CDR3 spans 13 residues. The chain's CDR3 is CASSLGIGDTQYF. The CDR3 region has the DNA TGCGCCAGCAGCCTGGGAATCGGAGATACGCAGTATTTT.

The chain joins TRBV9 to TRBJ2-3; no clear D. Germline V gene lookup returns CDR1 SGDLS and CDR2 YYNGEE. V lost 0 bases to trimming and J lost 4 bases, with 3 bases between them. This CDR3 region has 12 residues. This CDR3 reads CASSVAADTQYF. The CDR3 coding sequence is TGTGCCAGCAGCGTAGCCGCAGATACGCAGTATTTT.

The chain joins TRBV6-5 to TRBJ2-7; 11 bases line up with TRBD1. J lost 7 bases, V lost 7 bases, and 9 bases had no gene match. The CDR3 has 14 residues. In germline, CDR1 is MNHEY, CDR2 SVGAGI. In nucleotides, the CDR3 is TGTGCCAGCATGAAGGACAGGGGGCAGGGGGAGCAGTACTTC. This codes for CASMKDRGQGEQYF.

This chain's CDR3 is CASRRSAGETEAFF. CDR3 nucleotides: TGTGCCAGCCGCAGGTCGGCAGGGGAGACTGAAGCTTTCTTT. The genes are TRBV6-5 and TRBJ1-1; weak D call: TRBD1 (6 bases). V was trimmed by 8 bases and J by 5 bases, leaving 18 bases between them. This CDR3 is built from 14 residues. Germline V gene data show CDR1 as MNHEY and CDR2 as SVGAGI.

The rearrangement joins TRBV7-3 to TRBJ2-1, with D maybe TRBD1 (6 bases). The CDR3 extends over 15 amino acids. Germline values: CDR1 SGHTA, CDR2 FQGTGA. Trimming took 5 bases from V and 4 from J, leaving 15 bases between them. The CDR3 region has the DNA TGTGCCAGCAGCGTAAACCGGGACATTTACAATGAGCAGTTCTTC. Translation: CASSVNRDIYNEQFF.

The rearrangement uses TRBV2 and TRBJ1-6, with no clear D. CDR1 SNHLY and CDR2 FYNNEI come from the germline V gene. CDR3 length equals 13 residues. The germline V and J ends were trimmed by 2 bases and 9 bases, with 8 bases remaining between them. Here the CDR3 reads CASSEISSSPLHF. The CDR3 DNA is TGTGCCAGCAGTGAAATAAGTAGTTCACCCCTCCACTTT.

This rearrangement joins TRBV11-2 to TRBJ2-7; 12 bases line up with TRBD2. Germline-derived CDR1 and CDR2 are SGHAT and FQNNGV. The CDR3 length is 17 residues. V dropped 5 bases and J dropped 6; count of bases not matched to a gene: 14. The CDR3 here is CASSGMDRLAGVREQYF. As DNA, the CDR3 is TGTGCCAGCAGCGGGATGGACAGACTAGCGGGAGTTCGCGAGCAGTACTTC.

The rearrangement links TRBV25-1 to TRBJ2-5; 9 positions match TRBD2. The germline CDR1 and CDR2 sequences are MGHDK and SYGVNS. Trimming at V came to 8 bases and at J to 1 base, leaving 5 bases not matched to a gene. The CDR3 loop spans 14 amino acids. The CDR3 nucleotides read TGTGCCAGCGGAATAGCGGGAGCCCAAGAGACCCAGTACTTC. It yields the protein CASGIAGAQETQYF.

The chain joins TRBV4-3 to TRBJ2-3, with a tentative D call TRBD1 (6 bases). V lost 0 bases and J 8 bases, leaving 21 bases between the germline ends. This CDR3 contains 17 residues. Germline V gene sequence: CDR1 LGHNA, CDR2 YSLEER. The CDR3: CASSQDTYEGPRGTQYF. CDR3 sequence (DNA): TGCGCCAGCAGCCAAGATACCTACGAGGGGCCCAGGGGTACGCAGTATTTT.

This chain joins TRBV5-5 and TRBJ2-7; maybe TRBD2 (5 bases). V gave up 2 bases and J gave up 5 bases, with 20 bases separating them. The CDR3 loop spans 16 amino acids. Germline CDR1 SGHKS, CDR2 YYEKEE (reference sequence). CDR3 nucleotides: TGTGCCAGCAGCTTTGGGTGGAGAACGGGAAGCAACGAGCAGTACTTC. It codes for CASSFGWRTGSNEQYF.

Written as DNA, the CDR3 is TGTGCCAGCAGGGGGGGAACAGGGGTGTTCACTGAAGCTTTCTTT. Protein: CASRGGTGVFTEAFF. The chain links TRBV28 to TRBJ1-1; 7 bases are a match to TRBD1. The V segment lost 6 bases and the J segment 4 bases; nucleotides outside the gene matches: 11. There are 15 residues in the CDR3. The V gene's germline CDR1 is MDHEN and CDR2 SYDVKM. The whole variable domain, filled in from reference TRBV28 and TRBJ1-1, reads DVKVTQSSRYLVKRTGEKVFLECVQDMDHENMFWYRQDPGLGLRLIYFSYDVKMKEKGDIPEGYSVSREKKERFSLILESASTNQTSMYLCASRGGTGVFTEAFFGQGTRLTVV.

The V and J genes are TRBV7-8 and TRBJ2-2; tentatively, D is TRBD2 (6 bases). The germline V gene has CDR1 SGHVS and CDR2 FQNEAQ. Trimming left V 4 bases short and J 5 bases short, with 14 bases between. This CDR3 has 15 residues. CDR3: CASSSSVWQTGELFF. In DNA form, the CDR3 reads TGTGCCAGCAGCTCTAGCGTTTGGCAAACCGGGGAGCTGTTTTTT.

The chain couples TRBV14 to TRBJ2-7; 7 nucleotides match TRBD2. Germline CDR1 SGHDN, CDR2 FVKESK. The CDR3 extends over 11 amino acids. With 5 bases clipped from V and 6 bases from J, the junction kept 1 base outside the gene matches. DNA of the CDR3: TGTGCCAGCAGCTTAGCGGGCGAGCAGTACTTC. Translated, it gives CASSLAGEQYF. The full variable domain, in which reference TRBV14 and TRBJ2-7 provide the parts outside the CDR3, is EAGVTQFPSHSVIEKGQTVTLRCDPISGHDNLYWYRRVMGKEIKFLLHFVKESKQDESGMPNNRFLAERTGGTYSTLKVQPAELEDSGVYFCASSLAGEQYFGPGTRLTVT.

The chain combines TRBV5-4 with TRBJ2-7; 11 positions agree with TRBD2. Losses at the gene ends were 0 bases for V and 3 bases for J; bases not matched to a gene: 2. Germline CDR1 reads SGHNT; CDR2 reads YYREEE (reference sequence). This CDR3 contains 15 residues. The CDR3 reads CASSLAGTSGYEQYF. The CDR3, as DNA: TGTGCCAGCAGCTTGGCTGGGACTAGCGGCTACGAGCAGTACTTC.